This TCR beta chain was captured by sequencing in a study of blood T cell repertoires in COVID-19. Study at large: Sites in the United States, Italy and Spain provided acute and convalescent COVID-19 samples. The analysed material was cDNA or gDNA that came from T cells, B-cell-depleted T cells, or PBMCs.

The CDR3 has 15 residues. V lost 5 bases and J 5 bases, leaving 17 bases between the germline ends. Germline V gene lookup returns CDR1 SGHDT and CDR2 YYEEEE. In the original workflow: Researchers report that nucleated cell counts were estimated from reference gene primer amplification. The data were produced by immunoSEQ multiplex PCR, yet TCRdb's version contains in-frame clones alone and is incomplete. V and J calls and clone size are those listed in that table; D and trimming were worked out from the DNA. The table lists about 170,000 clones, approximately 84% of them singletons, with roughly 7.1% in the top ten.

The chain carries TRBV5-6 and TRBJ2-1; D unresolved. The receptor's source is a man between 35 and 55 years old who had recovered from COVID-19. Sample: peripheral blood. The CDR3 DNA sequence: TGTGCCAGCAGTCCCGTCCCGAGCCCCAACAATGAGCAGTTCTTC. It specifies CASSPVPSPNNEQFF.